This T cell receptor (beta chain) was captured by sequencing in a study of CD8+ T cells in alopecia areata. The treatment is: oral pan-JAK inhibitor, 5-10 mg twice daily. This clone occurred a few times. It was cDNA, reverse transcribed from extracted RNA, that served as the sequencing template. Clones were read by immunoSEQ multiplex PCR, and TCRdb kept only the in-frame ones, dropping some. Among about 290,000 clones, 55% to 75% were seen once, and the ten largest hold about 1.8%. This TCR was sampled from a human donor with alopecia areata. The sample in question was CD4+ T cells sorted from blood, obtained at week 24, from a patient treated with tofacitinib.

CDR3 nucleotide sequence: TGTGCCAGCTCCCGTGGCGGTGAAAAACTGTTTTTT. It translates to CASSRGGEKLFF. V gene TRBV18 combines with J gene TRBJ1-4; no definite D call. The CDR3 totals 12 residues. CDR1 is KGHSH, CDR2 LQKENI, per germline. V lost 6 bases and J 7 bases, leaving 9 bases between the germline ends.